This TCR beta chain was captured in a study of CD8 T cells in ankylosing spondylitis (dated by TCRdb to about 2017). Background for the entire study: T cell receptor beta repertoires were profiled in healthy donors and ankylosing spondylitis patients so that disease-linked TCR variants could be found. Peripheral blood samples were taken, and synovial fluid was additionally collected from ankylosing spondylitis patients. The whole study cohort included over 85 healthy donors and around 24 ankylosing spondylitis patients. General findings and caveats noted by the study authors: According to the report, matched synovial fluid samples from ankylosing spondylitis patients were significantly enriched for the disease-linked clones. A TCR beta motif made up of seven or eight highly homologous amino acid variants appeared to be characteristic of blood from ankylosing spondylitis patients. Some motif variants had previously been reported in the synovial fluid and blood of reactive arthritis patients, which suggests shared mechanisms of disease initiation. The disease-linked clones had a CD8+ phenotype and were found at relatively low frequencies in peripheral blood.

Reads for this sample came from an Illumina HiSeq 2500. Quantitative 5'-RACE with molecular barcodes was the method used to prepare the TCR beta libraries. Per the authors' processing: A new computational method based on a probabilistic model of VDJ rearrangement was used to identify disease-linked TCR variants. The public reads were run again by TCRdb, first through fastp at Q25 and then through MiXCR, and only productive beta chains were kept. CDR3 protein sequences are deduplicated, and each keeps its most common genes and DNA. In this record, the V and J calls reflect TCRdb's handling and not the investigators' own analysis. The sample table holds around 490,000 distinct CDR3 sequences, of which about 5.4% were seen once. The ten largest clones add up to roughly 3.5% of the sample. This clonotype was observed many times. Its target antigen remains unknown. No much larger clonotype is one base removed from it; base qualities were not supplied.

Deletion took 7 bases off V and 1 base off J, with a span of 7 bases between the germline ends. Based on the germline V gene, the CDR1 and CDR2 sequences are ENHRY and SYGVKD. Including the terminal cysteine and phenylalanine, the CDR3 comprises 12 residues. Kept here is only the CDR3 DNA, which spans 36 bases and is read in frame from base 1. This clonotype was sampled from a male donor with ankylosing spondylitis. The rearranged segments are TRBV10-3 and TRBJ2-5; the D gene is perhaps TRBD2, from 5 matching bases. Sequences were obtained from blood, either unsorted or a sorted T cell fraction (not recorded which). The bases read TGTGCCATCAAAGGACTCCAAGAGACCCAGTACTTC. This codes for CAIKGLQETQYF.